Each of the 22 T cell receptor beta chains below was sequenced from the same sample in a study of spatial heterogeneity in lung cancer. TCRdb re-called the 5' RACE reads through MiXCR, storing one row per CDR3 protein. Of roughly 18,000 distinct CDR3 sequences listed, about 10% are singletons. Documented time point: blood at routine non-recurrence follow-up after resection. Sequenced material: PBMCs, taken at follow-up. These receptors were collected from a male donor with early-stage non-small cell lung cancer.

This clonotype was detected only a few times. This chain uses TRBV6-1 with TRBJ2-1, with 8 bases identical to TRBD1. Looked up from germline, CDR1 is MNHNS and CDR2 is SASEGT. The CDR3 spans 16 residues. J was trimmed by 6 bases and V by 0 bases; bases with no gene match: 7. CDR3 protein: CASSEAWTGPVNEQFF. CDR3 nucleotide sequence: TGTGCCAGCAGTGAAGCTTGGACAGGGCCCGTCAATGAGCAGTTCTTC.

This clonotype was recorded at least ten times. The genes are TRBV5-1 and TRBJ1-5, with a possible D match to TRBD1 (6 bases). In germline, CDR1 is SGHRS, CDR2 YFSETQ. The CDR3 is 14 residues long. V was trimmed by 4 bases and J by 4 bases, leaving 12 bases between them. The CDR3 nucleotides are TGCGCCAGCAGCGCGGACAGCGGAAATCAGCCCCAGCATTTT. Translated: CASSADSGNQPQHF.

This clonotype was seen ten or more times. The chain links TRBV5-1 to TRBJ2-3; 16 bases are a match to TRBD2. The CDR3 has 16 amino acids. CDR1 and CDR2 (germline): SGHRS, YFSETQ. V trimming: 6 bases; J trimming: 6 bases; junction bases outside the gene matches: 7. CDR3 residues: CASTGLAGGPGDTQYF. The CDR3 coding sequence is TGCGCCAGCACGGGACTAGCGGGGGGGCCAGGCGATACGCAGTATTTT.

The V and J genes are TRBV6-1 and TRBJ2-1, with TRBD2 matching 7 bases. The germline V gene has CDR1 MNHNS and CDR2 SASEGT. The CDR3 runs 15 residues. The V segment lost 5 bases and the J segment 1 base; nucleotides outside the gene matches: 5. CDR3 bases: TGTGCCAGCAGTCATTCCGGGGGGTCCTACAATGAGCAGTTCTTC. Its translation: CASSHSGGSYNEQFF.

This clonotype has ten or more counts. The rearrangement links TRBV18 to TRBJ2-7; 12 nucleotides align to TRBD1. Trimming removed 3 bases from V and 6 bases from J; junction bases left unmatched: 15. CDR3 length: 18 residues. Germline V gene lookup returns CDR1 KGHSH and CDR2 LQKENI. CDR3: CASSPTGPGQGAPGEQYF. The CDR3 DNA reads as TGTGCCAGCTCACCGACCGGTCCGGGACAGGGGGCGCCGGGCGAGCAGTACTTC.

In this sample, this clonotype turned up many times. The rearrangement links TRBV7-9 to TRBJ2-3; unclear D gene. From germline, CDR1 is SEHNR and CDR2 FQNEAQ (reference sequence). The CDR3 loop spans 16 amino acids. V was shortened by 6 bases and J by 3 bases, with 19 bases between the two germline ends. The CDR3 reads CASSRGAALGTDTQYF. CDR3 DNA sequence: TGTGCCAGCAGTCGAGGCGCCGCTTTAGGTACAGATACGCAGTATTTT.

The table lists this clonotype with many counts. The V and J genes are TRBV20-1 and TRBJ1-3, with TRBD1 as a possible D gene (5 bases). Trimming left V 0 bases short and J 8 bases short, with 11 bases between. Germline CDR1 and CDR2: DFQATT and SNEGSKA (reference sequence). This CDR3 is 13 amino acids long. The CDR3 region is CSARDWGFDTIYF. For the CDR3, the DNA is TGCAGTGCTAGAGATTGGGGGTTTGACACCATATATTTT.

The chain recombines TRBV2 with TRBJ1-2; TRBD1 aligns across 7 bases. Per the germline V gene, CDR1 is SNHLY and CDR2 is FYNNEI. CDR3 length: 16 residues. Trimming at V came to 4 bases and at J to 2 bases, leaving 10 bases not matched to a gene. The CDR3 sequence is CASSADRVEGNYGYTF. The CDR3 DNA is TGTGCCAGCAGTGCCGACAGGGTGGAGGGAAACTATGGCTACACCTTC. The complete variable domain, with remaining parts taken from reference TRBV2 and TRBJ1-2, reads EPEVTQTPSHQVTQMGQEVILRCVPISNHLYFYWYRQILGQKVEFLVSFYNNEISEKSEIFDDQFSVERPDGSNFTLKIRSTKLEDSAMYFCASSADRVEGNYGYTFGSGTRLTVV.

This clonotype was counted ten times or more. The V call is TRBV10-2, the J call TRBJ2-3, with 8 bases fitting TRBD2. V lost 7 bases, J lost 2 bases, and 5 bases stayed unmatched. CDR1 is WSHSY, CDR2 SAAADI, per germline. CDR3 length: 14 residues. CDR3 loop: CASTPAGATDTQYF. CDR3 nucleotide sequence: TGCGCCAGCACCCCAGCGGGGGCCACAGATACGCAGTATTTT.

This clonotype was counted ten times or more. The chain carries TRBV2 and TRBJ2-7; D remains unclear. Germline V gene data show CDR1 as SNHLY and CDR2 as FYNNEI. This CDR3 spans 15 amino acids. Trimming took off 2 bases at V and 0 bases at J, with 11 bases between the two ends. The CDR3 sequence is CASSETLLSSYEQYF. The DNA of the CDR3 is TGTGCCAGCAGTGAAACATTACTAAGCTCCTACGAGCAGTACTTC.

The gene calls are TRBV12-3 or TRBV12-4 and TRBJ2-7, with 9 bases aligning to TRBD2. The CDR3 extends over 12 amino acids. V lost 7 bases to trimming and J lost 5 bases; unmatched junction nucleotides: 3. For the CDR3, the DNA is TGTGCCAGCAAGGCGGGGGGGCACGAGCAGTACTTC. Protein sequence: CASKAGGHEQYF.

This clonotype occurred a few times. The chain uses TRBV7-2 and TRBJ2-2; 12 positions match TRBD2. The CDR3 is made up of 16 amino acids. V gave up 5 bases and J gave up 1 base; unmatched junction bases: 2. Germline V CDR1 and CDR2: SGHTA, FQGNSA. The CDR3 reads CASSRGLAGNTGELFF. Written as DNA, the CDR3 is TGTGCCAGCAGCCGGGGACTAGCGGGGAACACCGGGGAGCTGTTTTTT.

This clonotype was seen at least ten times. The CDR3 loop is CAISWTAQETQYF. The CDR3 region has the DNA TGTGCCATCAGTTGGACAGCGCAAGAGACCCAGTACTTC. The rearrangement links TRBV10-3 to TRBJ2-5; perhaps TRBD1 as D (6 bases). Germline V gene data show CDR1 as ENHRY and CDR2 as SYGVKD. This CDR3 contains 13 residues. The V end was cut by 5 bases, the J end by 2 bases, with 9 bases between.

This clonotype appeared many times. This chain connects TRBV7-2 to TRBJ2-3; 14 nucleotides line up with TRBD2. The CDR3 contains 16 residues. V shed 5 bases, J shed 3 bases, and the junction held 4 bases outside the gene matches. The V gene's germline CDR1 is SGHTA and CDR2 FQGNSA. CDR3 in amino acids: CASSPRLAGGTDTQYF. In nucleotides, the CDR3 is TGTGCCAGCAGCCCACGACTAGCGGGGGGGACAGATACGCAGTATTTT.

The sample holds a few counts of this clonotype. V gene TRBV5-1 combines with J gene TRBJ1-2; tentatively, D is TRBD1 (6 bases). The V and J ends lost 0 bases and 7 bases respectively, with 13 bases between them. This CDR3 is built from 14 residues. Germline CDR1 reads SGHRS; CDR2 reads YFSETQ. The CDR3 loop reads CASSLGQAAAGYTF. The CDR3 DNA is TGCGCCAGCAGCTTGGGACAGGCCGCCGCTGGCTACACCTTC.

This chain links TRBV3-2 with TRBJ1-1; the listed D gene, TRBD1, was not tested against the DNA. TRBV3-2 is annotated as a pseudogene. This CDR3 spans 19 amino acids. CDR3 nucleotide sequence: TGTGCCAGCCCCGGGGACAGGACTAAAAATGGGGGCGATAGCACTGAAGCTTTCTTT. Translating gives CASPGDRTKNGGDSTEAFF.

This clonotype was recorded many times. The gene calls are TRBV12-2 and TRBJ2-2; the D call TRBD2 from the table was never checked on the DNA. TRBV12-2 is designated a pseudogene. This CDR3 comprises 18 residues. In nucleotides, the CDR3 is TGTGCAAGTCGCGCCCCACGGGACTATCACGCGAACACCGGGGAGCTGTTTTTT. Its protein product is CASRAPRDYHANTGELFF.

Ten or more counts support this clonotype. The genes are TRBV19 and TRBJ2-3; 7 bases are a match to TRBD2. V was pared by 3 bases and J by 5 bases, with 8 bases of the junction left unmatched. CDR1 and CDR2 from the germline V gene are LNHDA and SQIVND (reference sequence). CDR3 size: 15 residues. Here the CDR3 reads CASSIGGSVQDTQYF. The CDR3 DNA reads as TGTGCCAGTAGTATCGGCGGGAGCGTGCAAGATACGCAGTATTTT. The whole variable domain, remainder taken from reference TRBV19 and TRBJ2-3, is DGGITQSPKYLFRKEGQNVTLSCEQNLNHDAMYWYRQDPGQGLRLIYYSQIVNDFQKGDIAEGYSVSREKKESFPLTVTSAQKNPTAFYLCASSIGGSVQDTQYFGPGTRLTVL.

This clonotype appeared many times. The chain uses TRBV29-1 and TRBJ2-1; D gene unclear. Germline V gene lookup returns CDR1 SQVTM and CDR2 ANQGSEA. The CDR3 consists of 14 residues. Trimming shortened V by 4 bases and J by 5 bases, and 15 bases separated the two germline ends. CDR3 protein: CSVVPLGFNNEQFF. For the CDR3, the DNA is TGCAGCGTTGTACCACTCGGGTTTAACAATGAGCAGTTCTTC.

This clonotype was counted many times. The chain has TRBV27 and TRBJ2-7; 10 bases match TRBD2. This CDR3 contains 15 residues. In germline, CDR1 is MNHEY, CDR2 SMNVEV (reference sequence). V lost 8 bases and J lost 6; bases outside the gene matches: 13. The CDR3 spells CASGTGTSDFREQYF. The DNA for the CDR3 is TGTGCCAGCGGTACCGGGACTAGCGACTTCCGCGAGCAGTACTTC.

With regard to this clonotype: A much bigger clone sits one base away, suggesting this may be a read error. This rearrangement joins TRBV19 to TRBJ2-1; the match to TRBD2 covers 11 bases. V was pared by 6 bases and J by 9 bases, with 13 bases of the junction left unmatched. The CDR3 runs 16 residues. Germline V gene sequence: CDR1 LNHDA, CDR2 SQIVND (reference sequence). The DNA for the CDR3 is TGTGCCAGTAGCCCCCTCCTAGCGGGAGGTAGGGGTGAGCAGTTCTTC. As protein: CASSPLLAGGRGEQFF. Together with reference TRBV19 and TRBJ2-1, the CDR3 gives the full variable domain: DGGITQSPKYLFRKEGQNVTLSCEQNLNHDAMYWYRQDPGQGLRLIYYSQIVNDFQKGDIAEGYSVSREKKESFPLTVTSAQKNPTAFYLCASSPLLAGGRGEQFFGPGTRLTVL.

This clonotype was recorded at least ten times. This sequence joins TRBV20-1 and TRBJ2-2; D remains unclear. This CDR3 is built from 13 residues. From germline, CDR1 is DFQATT and CDR2 SNEGSKA (reference sequence). Trimming pared 6 bases from V and 7 bases from J, leaving 15 bases between. In DNA, the CDR3 is TGCAGTGCCCGAAAGTTACTTGGCGGGGAGCTGTTTTTT. This codes for CSARKLLGGELFF.